The next 27 T cell receptor beta chains were all read from a single sample in a study of early T cells in non-severe SARS-CoV-2 infection. TCRdb re-analysed the 5' RACE reads in MiXCR, keeping a single row per CDR3 protein. The sample lists tens of thousands of distinct CDR3 sequences; 14% were seen once. Sample: whole blood. These receptors came from an adult who was a healthcare worker with PCR-confirmed SARS-CoV-2 infection or an uninfected control (not recorded which).

This clonotype was seen just once. The J gene is TRBJ2-1, the V gene TRBV29-1; D is uncertain. Per germline, CDR1 SQVTM and CDR2 ANQGSEA. This CDR3 region has 16 residues. Deletions cut 0 bases from V and 0 bases from J, with 12 bases between. The CDR3 is CSVEDLGSSSYNEQFF. DNA of the CDR3: TGCAGCGTTGAAGATCTGGGCAGTAGCTCCTACAATGAGCAGTTCTTC.

This clonotype turned up a few times. V usage is TRBV12-5 and J usage is TRBJ2-5; D might be TRBD2 (6 bases). V shed 0 bases and J shed 3 bases, with 17 bases lying between them. Germline CDR1 LGHNT, CDR2 FRNRAP. There are 17 residues in the CDR3. The CDR3: CASGLVLSEPSEETQYF. For the CDR3, the DNA is TGTGCTAGTGGTTTGGTACTGTCCGAGCCTAGCGAAGAGACCCAGTACTTC.

The table lists this clonotype with a few counts. The chain couples TRBV2 to TRBJ1-5; TRBD1 agrees at 12 bases. Looked up from germline, CDR1 is SNHLY and CDR2 is FYNNEI. The CDR3 has 17 amino acids. After removal of 7 bases from V and 0 bases from J, the junction contained 7 bases not matched to a gene. The CDR3 sequence: CASTGTGGPFSNQPQHF. The CDR3, as DNA: TGTGCCAGCACTGGGACAGGGGGCCCTTTTAGCAATCAGCCCCAGCATTTT.

V and J are TRBV10-1 and TRBJ2-3; 7 nucleotides match TRBD2. CDR1 is WNHNN and CDR2 is SYGVQD in the germline V gene (reference sequence). J gave up 0 bases and V 3 bases, and 3 bases lay outside the gene matches. The CDR3 contains 15 residues. CDR3 residues: CASSDLAASTDTQYF. The CDR3 region has the DNA TGCGCCAGCAGTGACCTAGCGGCTAGCACAGATACGCAGTATTTT.

This sequence joins TRBV19 and TRBJ1-1; the match to TRBD1 covers 9 bases. CDR1 and CDR2 (germline): LNHDA, SQIVND (reference sequence). The junction had 2 bases not matched to a gene; V was cut back by 6 bases and J by 3 bases. There are 13 residues in the CDR3. CDR3 sequence (DNA): TGTGCCAGTAGAAGGACAGGGGACACTGAAGCTTTCTTT. Translated: CASRRTGDTEAFF.

This clonotype was found a few times. The V gene is TRBV29-1, the J gene TRBJ2-5; D is ambiguous. The germline CDR1 and CDR2 sequences are SQVTM and ANQGSEA. This CDR3 contains 10 residues. V was clipped by 7 bases and J by 5 bases, with 8 bases between them. CDR3 protein: CSARVETQYF. As DNA, the CDR3 is TGCAGCGCCAGAGTGGAGACCCAGTACTTC.

The rearrangement joins TRBV19 to TRBJ1-5; D is possibly TRBD1 (6 bases). Between the trimmed V and J ends, which lost 8 bases and 3 bases, there was a span of 11 bases. The CDR3 covers 13 residues. Germline CDR1 and CDR2: LNHDA and SQIVND (reference sequence). As DNA, the CDR3 is TGTGCCAGTCAGGACAGCAACAATCAGCCCCAGCATTTT. It codes for CASQDSNNQPQHF. The entire variable domain, with the rest obtained from reference TRBV19 and TRBJ1-5, is as follows: DGGITQSPKYLFRKEGQNVTLSCEQNLNHDAMYWYRQDPGQGLRLIYYSQIVNDFQKGDIAEGYSVSREKKESFPLTVTSAQKNPTAFYLCASQDSNNQPQHFGDGTRLSIL.

The rearrangement links TRBV28 to TRBJ1-5, with a tentative D call TRBD1 (5 bases). From germline, CDR1 is MDHEN and CDR2 SYDVKM. The CDR3 is made up of 13 amino acids. V lost 6 bases and J lost 6, with 12 bases in between. The DNA of the CDR3 is TGTGCCAGCAGCCGGGGCCGGGCTCAGCCCCAGCATTTT. Its translation: CASSRGRAQPQHF.

This clonotype was detected ten times or more. The CDR3 is CASSLRPSGGAGTQYF. CDR3 sequence (DNA): TGTGCCAGCAGTTTACGTCCTAGCGGGGGGGCCGGGACCCAGTACTTC. The gene calls are TRBV27 and TRBJ2-5; 12 positions match TRBD2. Trimming removed 2 bases from V and 7 bases from J; junction bases left unmatched: 8. The V gene's germline CDR1 is MNHEY and CDR2 SMNVEV (reference sequence). The CDR3 loop spans 16 amino acids.

In regard to this clonotype: This clone may be a read error of a much larger clone one base away. The V and J genes are TRBV7-6 and TRBJ1-6; the D gene is possibly TRBD1 (6 bases). Germline V gives CDR1 SGHVS, CDR2 FNYEAQ. V gave up 0 bases and J gave up 11 bases, with 20 bases separating them. The CDR3 has 17 residues. The CDR3 DNA reads as TGTGCCAGCAGCTTAGCCCCAGTCAGGGGATTTGGAGCACCCCTCCACTTT. Translated: CASSLAPVRGFGAPLHF. Full variable domain (outside the CDR3, taken from reference TRBV7-6 and TRBJ1-6): GAGVSQSPRYKVTKRGQDVALRCDPISGHVSLYWYRQALGQGPEFLTYFNYEAQQDKSGLPNDRFSAERPEGSISTLTIQRTEQRDSAMYRCASSLAPVRGFGAPLHFGNGTRLTVT.

This clonotype was found a few times. V gene TRBV6-5 combines with J gene TRBJ1-6; D remains unclear. V lost 0 bases, J lost 7 bases, and 10 bases lay in between. This CDR3 spans 15 amino acids. Germline values: CDR1 MNHEY, CDR2 SVGAGI. CDR3 protein: CASSYSVRPNSPLHF. In DNA, the CDR3 is TGTGCCAGCAGTTACTCGGTCCGTCCCAATTCACCCCTCCACTTT.

This CDR3 reads CASSVSGSLETYGYTF. CDR3 in DNA: TGTGCCAGCAGTGTATCGGGATCATTGGAAACCTATGGCTACACCTTC. The chain couples TRBV6-2 or TRBV6-3 to TRBJ1-2; D is undetermined. Germline assignment: CDR1 MNHEY and CDR2 SVGEGT. Trimming left V 5 bases short and J 4 bases short, with 20 bases between. The CDR3 length is 16 residues.

V is TRBV18 and J is TRBJ1-2, with 8 bases fitting TRBD1. The CDR3 is 14 amino acids. Germline trimming cut 4 bases from V and 4 bases from J; bases unmatched to any gene: 5. Germline V CDR1 and CDR2: KGHSH, LQKENI. Here the CDR3 reads CASSLDRVSYGYTF. In nucleotides, the CDR3 is TGTGCCAGCTCACTGGACAGGGTCAGCTATGGCTACACCTTC.

This clonotype was counted a few times. The rearrangement uses TRBV2 and TRBJ2-7; 8 bases line up with TRBD2. CDR3 length equals 14 residues. CDR1 is SNHLY and CDR2 is FYNNEI in the germline V gene. J was trimmed by 3 bases and V by 7 bases; bases with no gene match: 8. The CDR3 protein is CASKGGLVFYEQYF. In DNA form, the CDR3 reads TGTGCCAGCAAGGGGGGACTAGTGTTCTACGAGCAGTACTTC.

In this sample, this clonotype turned up a few times. The rearrangement uses TRBV20-1 and TRBJ2-3, with TRBD1 matching over 9 bases. This CDR3 has 18 amino acids. V was pared by 0 bases and J by 3 bases, with 13 bases of the junction left unmatched. Germline V gives CDR1 DFQATT, CDR2 SNEGSKA (reference sequence). CDR3 nucleotides: TGCAGTGCTAGAGATTTTCTGATGGGACAGGGAGTGACAGATACGCAGTATTTT. Translating gives CSARDFLMGQGVTDTQYF.

The chain carries TRBV4-3 and TRBJ1-1, with D unclear. The ends were cut back, 1 base at V and 4 bases at J, with 13 bases in the middle. The germline CDR1 and CDR2 sequences are LGHNA and YSLEER. The CDR3 is 15 amino acids. The CDR3 reads CASSQAEGRSTEAFF. DNA for the CDR3: TGCGCCAGCAGCCAAGCTGAGGGAAGGAGCACTGAAGCTTTCTTT.

This clonotype appeared many times. The chain is built from TRBV28 and TRBJ2-2, with 8 positions matching TRBD2. The V and J ends lost 6 bases and 2 bases, in that order; junction bases with no gene match: 5. The length of the CDR3 is 15 residues. CDR1 and CDR2 (germline): MDHEN, SYDVKM. This CDR3 is CASRGSGANTGELFF. CDR3 in DNA: TGTGCCAGCAGAGGTAGCGGGGCCAACACCGGGGAGCTGTTTTTT.

This clonotype occurred a few times. V and J are TRBV29-1 and TRBJ1-1; no reliable D call. Germline-derived CDR1 and CDR2 are SQVTM and ANQGSEA. The V end was cut by 6 bases, the J end by 1 base, with 6 bases between. CDR3 length equals 11 residues. The CDR3, as DNA: TGCAGCGTGTGGTCGAACACTGAAGCTTTCTTT. This sequence encodes CSVWSNTEAFF.

This clonotype was seen only a few times. The chain has TRBV7-8 and TRBJ1-4, with 9 bases identical to TRBD1. Germline CDR1 and CDR2: SGHVS and FQNEAQ. The CDR3 is made up of 15 amino acids. V was pared by 5 bases and J by 7 bases, with 8 bases of the junction left unmatched. In nucleotides, the CDR3 is TGTGCCAGCAGCCCCCAGGGACAGGGAGGTGAAAAACTGTTTTTT. It translates to CASSPQGQGGEKLFF.

The chain links TRBV7-8 to TRBJ1-2, with 11 positions matching TRBD1. The ends lost 5 bases at V and 5 bases at J; junction bases unmatched: 4. CDR1 and CDR2 from the germline V gene are SGHVS and FQNEAQ. The CDR3 is 14 residues long. The CDR3 is CASSGTGGPYGYTF. The CDR3 nucleotides read TGTGCCAGCAGCGGGACAGGGGGACCTTATGGCTACACCTTC.

The V gene is TRBV12-3 or TRBV12-4, the J gene TRBJ1-2; tentatively, D is TRBD1 (5 bases). V dropped 5 bases and J dropped 4 bases, with 11 bases sitting between them. This CDR3 is built from 13 residues. Written as DNA, the CDR3 is TGTGCCAGCAGTCCTACAGGTTCCTATGGCTACACCTTC. Translating it yields CASSPTGSYGYTF.

This clonotype appeared many times. V and J are TRBV7-2 and TRBJ1-1; 7 nucleotides align to TRBD1. Germline V gene data show CDR1 as SGHTA and CDR2 as FQGNSA. The CDR3 is 14 residues long. V shed 1 base, J shed 10 bases, and the junction held 9 bases outside the gene matches. The CDR3 loop is CASSLGRVTGRAFF. DNA for the CDR3: TGTGCCAGCAGCTTAGGGAGGGTGACAGGGAGAGCTTTCTTT.

V gene TRBV18 combines with J gene TRBJ2-6; no firm D call. V was trimmed by 6 bases and J by 0 bases, leaving 9 bases between them. CDR1 and CDR2 (germline): KGHSH, LQKENI. This CDR3 spans 15 amino acids. The CDR3 region has the DNA TGTGCCAGCTCCCCCCTAATCTCTGGGGCCAACGTCCTGACTTTC. Encoded protein: CASSPLISGANVLTF.

In this sample, this clonotype turned up a few times. This chain uses TRBV19 with TRBJ2-3, with 13 positions matching TRBD2. The CDR3 has 15 amino acids. CDR1 is LNHDA, CDR2 SQIVND, per germline (reference sequence). V trimming: 6 bases; J trimming: 1 base; junction bases outside the gene matches: 1. The CDR3 region has the DNA TGTGCCAGTAGCGGACTAGCGGGGGGCACAGATACGCAGTATTTT. This translates into CASSGLAGGTDTQYF.

This clonotype appeared a few times. V is TRBV9 and J is TRBJ1-4, with D possibly being TRBD1 (6 bases). The CDR3 has 16 residues. The V end lost 4 bases, the J end lost 0 bases, and 13 bases lay between the germline ends. Germline lookup yields CDR1 SGDLS and CDR2 YYNGEE. The CDR3 nucleotides are TGTGCCAGCAGCCGTACCGGGGGCTCAACTAATGAAAAACTGTTTTTT. Protein product: CASSRTGGSTNEKLFF. The variable domain in full, completed from reference TRBV9 and TRBJ1-4, reads DSGVTQTPKHLITATGQRVTLRCSPRSGDLSVYWYQQSLDQGLQFLIQYYNGEERAKGNILERFSAQQFPDLHSELNLSSLELGDSALYFCASSRTGGSTNEKLFFGSGTQLSVL.

With respect to this clonotype: One base away lies a much larger clone, so this may be a sequencing read error. The chain links TRBV11-3 to TRBJ1-1; weak D call: TRBD1 (6 bases). This CDR3 is built from 13 residues. CDR1 and CDR2 from the germline V gene are SGHNT and YENEEA. CDR3 bases: TGTGCCAACAGCTTAGATCAGGGGACAGAAGCTTTCTTT. It is translated as CANSLDQGTEAFF.

This clonotype has more than one count but fewer than ten. The V call is TRBV7-3, the J call TRBJ2-1; a weak D match, TRBD2 (6 bases). Trimming shortened V by 3 bases and J by 2 bases, and 11 bases separated the two germline ends. Germline CDR1 SGHTA, CDR2 FQGTGA. CDR3 length: 15 amino acids. The CDR3 DNA reads TGTGCCAGCAGCTTTTTAGCGGATCCCTACAATGAGCAGTTCTTC. It codes for CASSFLADPYNEQFF.